This TCR beta chain appears in the sequencing data of a study of cytomegalovirus exposure and HLA in healthy donors. V lost 5 bases, J lost 2 bases, and 13 bases lay in between. The CDR3 spans 16 residues. Germline values: CDR1 LNHDA, CDR2 SQIVND (reference sequence). The PCR contained 60 Vbeta and 13 Jbeta primers. The repertoire was sequenced with immunoSEQ multiplex PCR; TCRdb's copy has only in-frame clones and lacks some. This table has 84,000 or so clones, around 77% appearing once. The chain uses TRBV19 and TRBJ2-6, with D possibly being TRBD2 (5 bases). The clonotype comes from a man over 45 in good health and CMV-seronegative. Source material: PBMCs. Here the CDR3 reads CASSFSGLPGANVLTF. The CDR3 bases are TGTGCCAGTAGTTTTTCAGGACTTCCTGGGGCCAACGTCCTGACTTTC.